This T cell receptor (beta chain) comes out of a study of Ad26.COV2.S vaccination and SARS-CoV-2 variants. CDR3 length: 13 residues. Between the trimmed V and J ends, which lost 2 bases and 6 bases, there was a span of 11 bases. Germline V gene lookup returns CDR1 MNHEY and CDR2 SMNVEV (reference sequence). Profiled with immunoSEQ multiplex PCR; TCRdb holds only in-frame clones, not every one. The table lists about 350,000 clones, approximately 86% of them singletons. Treatment of the sample: approximately 18 received Ad26.COV2.S at low or high dose, single or two shots; 5 received placebo; per-sample allocation not given. After the first vaccine or placebo injection, samples were drawn on day 63.

This rearrangement joins TRBV27 to TRBJ2-7; D may be TRBD1 (5 bases). Here the sequenced sample was peripheral blood, taken in a trial of Ad26.COV2.S vaccine versus placebo. This receptor was identified in a person between 18 and 65 years old who received the Ad26.COV2.S COVID-19 vaccine or a placebo. Written as DNA, the CDR3 is TGTGCCAGCAGTTTAGCAGGGTGGGGCGAGCAGTACTTC. It yields the protein CASSLAGWGEQYF.